Listed below are T cell receptor beta chains from one sample, sequenced in a study of vaccination and CD4 T cells after COVID-19. TCRdb itself ran the PCR reads through MiXCR, one entry per CDR3 protein. The profile shows about 9,600 distinct CDR3 sequences, roughly 26% of them singletons. These receptors' antigens are unknown. The specimen was CD4+ T cells from blood, cultured in vitro, collected after SARS-CoV-2 vaccination. The source is a human donor who had recovered from COVID-19. The CDR3 runs from the conserved cysteine through the conserved F or W. The order of the fields is clone size, CDR3 length, J gene, D gene, V gene, CDR3 protein, CDR3 DNA. D genes are given only for firm matches. Some rows mark clone size as missing; the rest say once, few, many or name a class of expanded clone.

.,20,TRBJ2-5,TRBD2,TRBV9,CASSTPRGTSGRLSGETQYF,TGTGCCAGCAGCACACCTAGAGGGACTAGCGGGAGGCTCTCGGGGGAGACCCAGTACTTC
medium-sized,16,TRBJ1-6,TRBD1,TRBV7-9,CASSLLRTGVSSPLHF,TGTGCCAGCAGCTTATTGAGGACAGGGGTATCCTCACCCCTCCACTTT
.,13,TRBJ2-1,TRBD2,TRBV28,CASSSLGGNEQFF,TGTGCCAGCAGTTCACTGGGGGGGAATGAGCAGTTCTTC
medium-sized,13,TRBJ1-2,.,TRBV7-6,CASSFRDLYGYTF,TGTGCCAGCAGCTTCCGGGACCTTTATGGCTACACCTTC
.,15,TRBJ1-1,TRBD1,TRBV4-1,CASSQVLRGRTEAFF,TGCGCCAGCAGCCAAGTTCTCAGGGGGCGCACTGAAGCTTTCTTT
.,16,TRBJ2-3,.,TRBV21-1,CASSQGAGRDTDTQYF,TGTGCCAGCAGCCAGGGGGCGGGAAGGGACACAGATACGCAGTATTTT
.,17,TRBJ1-6,.,TRBV6-5,CASSYQGGGRNNSPLHF,TGTGCCAGCAGTTACCAAGGTGGGGGTAGGAATAATTCACCCCTCCACTTT
few,14,TRBJ2-1,TRBD2,TRBV19,CASNGGRALNEQFF,TGTGCCAGTAATGGCGGGAGGGCCCTGAATGAGCAGTTCTTC
.,12,TRBJ1-1,.,TRBV7-9,CAGSLTVDGAFF,TGTGCCGGCAGCCTTACGGTGGACGGAGCTTTCTTT
.,14,TRBJ1-1,.,TRBV28,CASNMGGFGTEAFF,TGTGCCAGCAACATGGGGGGATTCGGGACTGAAGCTTTCTTT
.,19,TRBJ1-3,TRBD1,TRBV19,CASSRGGTGNIGSGNTIYF,TGTGCCAGTAGCCGCGGCGGGACAGGAAATATTGGCTCTGGAAACACCATATATTTT
.,14,TRBJ1-4,TRBD1,TRBV15,CATSVGTGNEKLFF,TGTGCCACCAGCGTTGGGACAGGGAATGAAAAACTGTTTTTT
.,12,TRBJ1-6,.,TRBV19,CASSIDYSPLHF,TGTGCCAGTAGTATCGACTATTCACCCCTCCACTTT
few,11,TRBJ1-2,.,TRBV6-2/TRBV6-3,CASGTFYGYTF,TGTGCCAGCGGGACCTTCTATGGCTACACCTTC
.,13,TRBJ1-6,.,TRBV7-2,CASSFRDNSPLHF,TGTGCCAGCAGCTTCCGGGACAATTCACCCCTCCACTTT
medium-sized,15,TRBJ1-1,TRBD1,TRBV7-2,CASSSQGQGYTEAFF,TGTGCCAGCAGCTCTCAAGGACAGGGCTATACTGAAGCTTTCTTT
few,15,TRBJ2-7,TRBD1,TRBV27,CASSLAGTGAYEQYF,TGTGCCAGCAGTTTAGCCGGGACAGGGGCCTACGAGCAGTACTTC
.,12,TRBJ2-5,.,TRBV24-1,CATSEPLGTQYF,TGTGCCACCAGTGAGCCCCTCGGGACCCAGTACTTC
few,14,TRBJ2-7,.,TRBV6-5,CASSYDSSLREQYF,TGTGCCAGCAGTTACGACAGTTCCTTGAGGGAGCAGTACTTC
few,16,TRBJ2-3,.,TRBV4-3,CASSQRDFDLTDTQYF,TGCGCCAGCAGCCAGCGGGACTTCGACCTCACAGATACGCAGTATTTT
few,14,TRBJ2-1,.,TRBV7-3,CASSFTSSYNEQFF,TGTGCCAGCAGCTTCACTAGCTCCTACAATGAGCAGTTCTTC
.,17,TRBJ2-3,TRBD2,TRBV6-2/TRBV6-3,CASRYYATSGSTDTQYF,TGTGCCAGCAGGTACTACGCCACTAGCGGGAGCACAGATACGCAGTATTTT
once,14,TRBJ2-4,.,TRBV5-4,CASSLGGGKNIQYF,TGTGCCAGCAGCTTGGGAGGGGGGAAAAACATTCAGTACTTC
few,12,TRBJ1-5,.,TRBV6-1,CASRDSNQPQHF,TGTGCCAGCAGAGATAGCAATCAGCCCCAGCATTTT
.,17,TRBJ2-1,TRBD2,TRBV11-1,CASSLDSSGRGIYEQFF,TGTGCCAGCAGCTTAGATTCTAGCGGGAGGGGTATTTATGAGCAGTTCTTC
.,20,TRBJ1-5,TRBD1,TRBV19,CASSIDAGTGGGYSNQPQHF,TGTGCCAGTAGTATAGATGCGGGGACAGGGGGGGGTTATAGCAATCAGCCCCAGCATTTT
.,16,TRBJ2-5,TRBD2,TRBV6-1,CASEKEPGLAIGTQYF,TGTGCCAGCGAAAAGGAGCCTGGACTAGCGATAGGGACCCAGTACTTC
few,15,TRBJ1-1,.,TRBV7-2,CASSLVGGDYTEAFF,TGTGCCAGCAGCTTAGTCGGGGGGGATTACACTGAAGCTTTCTTT
.,14,TRBJ2-7,.,TRBV11-1,CASSWGTEPYEQYF,TGTGCCAGCAGCTGGGGGACCGAACCCTACGAGCAGTACTTC
.,14,TRBJ1-2,TRBD1,TRBV28,CASSLGTGGYGYTF,TGTGCCAGCAGTTTAGGGACAGGGGGCTATGGCTACACCTTC
.,18,TRBJ2-2,.,TRBV11-2,CASSLPSGARYRAGELFF,TGTGCCAGCAGCTTACCCTCGGGAGCCCGGTATAGGGCCGGGGAGCTGTTTTTT
once,17,TRBJ2-5,TRBD2,TRBV6-1,CASSEGWLAGNQETQYF,TGTGCCAGCAGTGAAGGGTGGTTAGCGGGAAATCAAGAGACCCAGTACTTC
few,16,TRBJ2-7,.,TRBV6-2/TRBV6-3,CASSYGLLRGSYEQYF,TGTGCCAGCAGTTACGGTCTGCTTCGCGGTTCCTACGAGCAGTACTTC
few,15,TRBJ1-6,TRBD1,TRBV6-2/TRBV6-3,CASSPGQAPKAPLHF,TGTGCCAGCAGTCCGGGACAGGCACCGAAGGCACCCCTCCACTTT
large,18,TRBJ2-1,TRBD2,TRBV20-1,CSATRGLAAGRTYNEQFF,TGCAGTGCCACCAGGGGACTAGCGGCCGGTCGAACTTACAATGAGCAGTTCTTC
.,13,TRBJ1-6,TRBD1,TRBV20-1,CSAGTGENSPLHF,TGCAGTGCTGGGACAGGGGAGAATTCACCCCTCCACTTT
few,15,TRBJ2-1,.,TRBV7-2,CASSPTLANYNEQFF,TGTGCCAGCAGCCCCACCCTAGCGAACTACAATGAGCAGTTCTTC
.,16,TRBJ1-1,.,TRBV6-2/TRBV6-3,CASSYPLDRPNTEAFF,TGTGCCAGCAGTTATCCCCTAGACAGGCCGAACACTGAAGCTTTCTTT
.,15,TRBJ1-2,.,TRBV6-2/TRBV6-3,CASRPWGEESYGYTF,TGTGCCAGCAGGCCTTGGGGGGAAGAAAGCTATGGCTACACCTTC
few,15,TRBJ2-7,.,TRBV6-1,CASSLRHGKVDEQYF,TGTGCCAGCAGCCTACGGCACGGGAAGGTTGACGAGCAGTACTTC
few,17,TRBJ2-7,.,TRBV19,CASSSPRGASPTYEQYF,TGTGCCAGTAGTTCTCCCCGGGGGGCCTCGCCTACCTACGAGCAGTACTTC
.,11,TRBJ2-7,.,TRBV2,CASSEMGEQYF,TGTGCCAGCAGTGAAATGGGCGAGCAGTACTTC
few,16,TRBJ2-2,TRBD2,TRBV7-2,CASTLAGGSNTGELFF,TGTGCCAGCACATTAGCGGGAGGTTCGAACACCGGGGAGCTGTTTTTT
.,14,TRBJ1-1,TRBD1,TRBV7-2,CTSRTGNGGTEAFF,TGCACTAGTAGGACAGGGAATGGAGGCACTGAAGCTTTCTTT
medium-sized,13,TRBJ1-2,TRBD1,TRBV20-1,CSARFQGVDGYTF,TGCAGTGCTAGATTTCAGGGGGTGGATGGCTACACCTTC